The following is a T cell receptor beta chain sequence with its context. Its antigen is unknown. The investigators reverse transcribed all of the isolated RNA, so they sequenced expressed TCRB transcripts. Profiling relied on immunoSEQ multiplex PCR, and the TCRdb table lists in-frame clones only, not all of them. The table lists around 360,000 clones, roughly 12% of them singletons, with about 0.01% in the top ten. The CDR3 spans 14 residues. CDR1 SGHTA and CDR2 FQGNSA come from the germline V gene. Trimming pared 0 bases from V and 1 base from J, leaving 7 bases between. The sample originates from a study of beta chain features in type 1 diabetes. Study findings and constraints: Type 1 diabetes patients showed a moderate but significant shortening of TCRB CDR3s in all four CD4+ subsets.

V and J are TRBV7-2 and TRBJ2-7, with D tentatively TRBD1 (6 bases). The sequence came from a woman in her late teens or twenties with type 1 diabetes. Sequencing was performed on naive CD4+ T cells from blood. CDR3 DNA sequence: TGTGCCAGCAGCTTAGCGGACAGTTCCTACGAGCAGTACTTC. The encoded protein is CASSLADSSYEQYF.